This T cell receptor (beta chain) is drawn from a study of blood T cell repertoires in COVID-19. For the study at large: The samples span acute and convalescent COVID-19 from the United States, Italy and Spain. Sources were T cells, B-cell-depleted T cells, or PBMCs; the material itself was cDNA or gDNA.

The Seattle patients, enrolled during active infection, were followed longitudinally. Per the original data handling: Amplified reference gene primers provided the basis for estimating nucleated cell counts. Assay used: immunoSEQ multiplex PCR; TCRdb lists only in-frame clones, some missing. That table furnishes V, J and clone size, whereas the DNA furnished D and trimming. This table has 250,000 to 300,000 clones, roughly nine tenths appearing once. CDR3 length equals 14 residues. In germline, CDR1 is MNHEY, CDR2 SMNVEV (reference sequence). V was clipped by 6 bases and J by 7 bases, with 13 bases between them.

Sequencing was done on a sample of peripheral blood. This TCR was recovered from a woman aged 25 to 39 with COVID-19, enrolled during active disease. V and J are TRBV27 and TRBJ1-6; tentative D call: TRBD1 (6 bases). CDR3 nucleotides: TGTGCCAGCAGGGGGACAACGGGGAATTCACCCCTCCACTTT. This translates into CASRGTTGNSPLHF.